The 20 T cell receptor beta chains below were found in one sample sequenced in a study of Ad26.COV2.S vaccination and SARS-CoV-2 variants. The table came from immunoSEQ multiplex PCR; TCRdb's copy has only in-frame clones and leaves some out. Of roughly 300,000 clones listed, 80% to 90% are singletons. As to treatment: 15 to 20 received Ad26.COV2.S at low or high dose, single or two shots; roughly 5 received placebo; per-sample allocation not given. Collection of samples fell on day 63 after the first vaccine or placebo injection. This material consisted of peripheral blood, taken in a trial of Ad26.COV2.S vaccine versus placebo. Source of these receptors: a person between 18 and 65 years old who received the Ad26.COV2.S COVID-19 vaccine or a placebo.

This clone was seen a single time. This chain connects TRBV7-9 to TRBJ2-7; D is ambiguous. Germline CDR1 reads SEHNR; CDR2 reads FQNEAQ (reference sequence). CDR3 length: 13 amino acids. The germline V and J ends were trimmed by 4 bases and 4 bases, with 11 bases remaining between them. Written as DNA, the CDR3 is TGTGCCAGCAGCTCATCCCCACATTACGAGCAGTACTTC. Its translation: CASSSSPHYEQYF.

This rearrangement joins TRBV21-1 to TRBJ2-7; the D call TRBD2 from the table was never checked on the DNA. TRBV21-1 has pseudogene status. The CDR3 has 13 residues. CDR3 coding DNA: TGTGCCAGCAAGGGACTAGCGACCTACGAGCAGTACTTC. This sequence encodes CASKGLATYEQYF.

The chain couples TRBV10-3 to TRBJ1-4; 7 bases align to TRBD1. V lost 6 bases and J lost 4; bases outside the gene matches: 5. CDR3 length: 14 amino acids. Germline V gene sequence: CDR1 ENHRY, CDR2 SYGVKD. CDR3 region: CAIRSGTDNEKLFF. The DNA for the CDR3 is TGTGCCATCAGATCCGGGACAGATAATGAAAAACTGTTTTTT.

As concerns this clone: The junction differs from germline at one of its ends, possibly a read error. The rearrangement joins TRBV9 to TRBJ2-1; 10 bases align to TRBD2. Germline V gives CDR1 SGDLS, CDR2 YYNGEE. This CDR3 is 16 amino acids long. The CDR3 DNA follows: TGTGCCCGCAGCGGGGGGGGGACCCACTCCTACAATGAGCAGTTCTTC. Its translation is CARSGGGTHSYNEQFF.

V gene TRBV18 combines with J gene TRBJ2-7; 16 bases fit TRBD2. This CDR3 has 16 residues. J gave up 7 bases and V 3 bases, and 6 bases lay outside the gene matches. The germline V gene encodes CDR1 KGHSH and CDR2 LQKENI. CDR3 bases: TGTGCCAGCTCACCGCTCGGGACTAGCGGGAGGGCGGAGCAGTACTTC. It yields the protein CASSPLGTSGRAEQYF.

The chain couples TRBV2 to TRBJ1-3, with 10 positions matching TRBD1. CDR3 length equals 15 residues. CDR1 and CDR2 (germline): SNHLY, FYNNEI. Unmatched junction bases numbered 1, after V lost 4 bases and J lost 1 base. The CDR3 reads CASSGTGGSGNTIYF. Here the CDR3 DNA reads TGTGCCAGCAGTGGGACAGGGGGTTCTGGAAACACCATATATTTT.

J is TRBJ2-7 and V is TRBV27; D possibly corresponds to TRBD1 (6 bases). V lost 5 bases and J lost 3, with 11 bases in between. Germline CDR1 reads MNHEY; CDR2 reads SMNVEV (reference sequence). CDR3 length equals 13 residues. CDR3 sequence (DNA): TGTGCCAGCAGTCTCCGACAGGACTACGAGCAGTACTTC. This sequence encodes CASSLRQDYEQYF.

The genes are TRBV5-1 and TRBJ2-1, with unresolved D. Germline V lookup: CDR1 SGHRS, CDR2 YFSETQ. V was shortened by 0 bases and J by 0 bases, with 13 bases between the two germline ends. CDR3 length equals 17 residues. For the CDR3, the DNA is TGCGCCAGCAGCTTGGAGTTTAGCCTGAGCTCCTACAATGAGCAGTTCTTC. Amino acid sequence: CASSLEFSLSSYNEQFF.

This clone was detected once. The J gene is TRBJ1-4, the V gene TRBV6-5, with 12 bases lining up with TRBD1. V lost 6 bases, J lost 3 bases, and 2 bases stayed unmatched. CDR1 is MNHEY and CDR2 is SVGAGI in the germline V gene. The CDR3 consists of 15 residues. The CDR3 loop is CASRGQGAPNEKLFF. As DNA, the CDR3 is TGTGCCAGCAGGGGACAGGGGGCTCCTAATGAAAAACTGTTTTTT.

The DNA of the CDR3 is TGTGCCAGCAGCCCCCTCCCATTCCTAGACACTGAAGCTTTCTTT. Its protein product is CASSPLPFLDTEAFF. This rearrangement joins TRBV7-2 to TRBJ1-1; D gene uncertain. The V and J ends lost 5 bases and 3 bases respectively, with 16 bases between them. CDR3 length equals 15 residues. Germline CDR1 reads SGHTA; CDR2 reads FQGNSA.

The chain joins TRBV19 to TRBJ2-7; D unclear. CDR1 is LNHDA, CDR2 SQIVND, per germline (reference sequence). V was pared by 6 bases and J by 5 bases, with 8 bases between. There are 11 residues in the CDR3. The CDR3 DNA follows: TGTGCCAGTAGCGAAAGAAACGAGCAGTACTTC. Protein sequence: CASSERNEQYF.

CDR3 bases: TGTGCCAGCAGCGTGAGGGGTGGGGAGCTGTTTTTT. This gives the protein CASSVRGGELFF. This rearrangement joins TRBV9 to TRBJ2-2; D is tentatively TRBD1 or TRBD2 (5 bases each). The germline V and J ends were trimmed by 2 bases and 8 bases, with 7 bases remaining between them. CDR1 SGDLS and CDR2 YYNGEE come from the germline V gene. This CDR3 spans 12 amino acids.

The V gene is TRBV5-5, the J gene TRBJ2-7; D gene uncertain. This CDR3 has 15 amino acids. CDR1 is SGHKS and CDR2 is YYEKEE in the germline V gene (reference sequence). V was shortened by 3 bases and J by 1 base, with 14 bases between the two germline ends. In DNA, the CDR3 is TGTGCCAGCAGCTCCTCAAGGGCGGATTCCTACGAGCAGTACTTC. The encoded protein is CASSSSRADSYEQYF.

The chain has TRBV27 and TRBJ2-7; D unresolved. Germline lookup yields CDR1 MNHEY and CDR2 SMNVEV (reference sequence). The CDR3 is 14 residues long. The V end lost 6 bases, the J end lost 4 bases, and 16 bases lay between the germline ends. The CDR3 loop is CASSGDLALYEQYF. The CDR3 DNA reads TGTGCCAGCAGCGGCGACCTGGCACTATACGAGCAGTACTTC.

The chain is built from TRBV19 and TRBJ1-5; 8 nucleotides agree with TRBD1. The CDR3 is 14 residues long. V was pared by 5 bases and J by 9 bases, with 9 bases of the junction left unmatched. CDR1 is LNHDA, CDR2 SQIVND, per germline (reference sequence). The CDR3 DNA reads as TGTGCCAGTAGTTCGAGGACAGGGCCCGTGCCCCAGCATTTT. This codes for CASSSRTGPVPQHF. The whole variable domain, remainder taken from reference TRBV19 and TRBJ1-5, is DGGITQSPKYLFRKEGQNVTLSCEQNLNHDAMYWYRQDPGQGLRLIYYSQIVNDFQKGDIAEGYSVSREKKESFPLTVTSAQKNPTAFYLCASSSRTGPVPQHFGDGTRLSIL.

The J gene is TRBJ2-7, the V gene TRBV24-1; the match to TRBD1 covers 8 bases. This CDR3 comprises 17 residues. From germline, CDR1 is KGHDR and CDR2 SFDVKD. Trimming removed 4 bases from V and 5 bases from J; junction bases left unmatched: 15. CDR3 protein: CATSDASRTGGIHEQYF. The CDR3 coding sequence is TGTGCCACCAGTGACGCCTCCCGAACAGGGGGGATCCACGAGCAGTACTTC.

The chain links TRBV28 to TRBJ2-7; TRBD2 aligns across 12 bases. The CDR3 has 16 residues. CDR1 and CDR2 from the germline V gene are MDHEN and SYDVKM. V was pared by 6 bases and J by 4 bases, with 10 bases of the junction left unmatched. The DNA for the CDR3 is TGTGCCAGCAGCCGTCGACTAGCGGGAGAAGGGTACGAGCAGTACTTC. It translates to CASSRRLAGEGYEQYF.

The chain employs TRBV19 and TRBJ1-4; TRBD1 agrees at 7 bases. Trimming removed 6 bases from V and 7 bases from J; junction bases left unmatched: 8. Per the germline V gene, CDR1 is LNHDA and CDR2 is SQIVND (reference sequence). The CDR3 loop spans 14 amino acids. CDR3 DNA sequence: TGTGCCAGTAGCGACAGGGAAAGGACTGAAAAACTGTTTTTT. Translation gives CASSDRERTEKLFF.

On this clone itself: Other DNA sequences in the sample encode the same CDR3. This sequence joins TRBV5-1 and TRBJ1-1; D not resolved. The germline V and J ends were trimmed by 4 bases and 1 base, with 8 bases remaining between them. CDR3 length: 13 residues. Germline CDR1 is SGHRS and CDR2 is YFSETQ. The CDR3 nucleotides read TGCGCCAGCAGCCTGGAGGGGAACACTGAAGCTTTCTTT. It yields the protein CASSLEGNTEAFF. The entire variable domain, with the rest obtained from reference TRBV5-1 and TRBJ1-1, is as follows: KAGVTQTPRYLIKTRGQQVTLSCSPISGHRSVSWYQQTPGQGLQFLFEYFSETQRNKGNFPGRFSGRQFSNSRSEMNVSTLELGDSALYLCASSLEGNTEAFFGQGTRLTVV.

CDR3 residues: CASSLRLAASDTQYF. CDR3 DNA sequence: TGTGCCAGCAGCTTAAGGCTAGCAGCGTCCGATACGCAGTATTTT. The J gene is TRBJ2-3, the V gene TRBV7-2; TRBD2 might be the D (5 bases). This CDR3 contains 15 residues. V lost 2 bases to trimming and J lost 6 bases, with 15 bases between them. CDR1 and CDR2 (germline): SGHTA, FQGNSA.